A selection of T cell receptor beta chains follows, all from one sample in a study of regulatory T cells in long-lasting Graves disease. Each CDR3 protein gets one entry after TCRdb re-called the multiplex PCR reads with MiXCR. In the table there are 510,000 or so distinct CDR3 sequences, around 11% of which are singletons. This sample was shared with a second study, whose subject was T cells in Graves' hyperthyroidism and ophthalmopathy.

Sequenced here: peripheral blood mononuclear cells (PBMCs), sampled at new diagnosis, from a patient treated with antithyroid drugs. The receptor source for this set is a woman aged 25 to 39 with Graves disease. The conserved cysteine and the conserved F or W are not part of the CDR3 here.

J	V	CDR3
TRBJ2-7	TRBV4-3	ASSQEAEPYEQY
TRBJ2-7	TRBV7-9	ASSIAGGNYEQY
TRBJ2-7	TRBV7-2	ASRQTSGATYEQY
TRBJ2-1	TRBV18	ASSPRSYETQQF
TRBJ2-3	TRBV20-1	SARPGLDTQY
TRBJ2-7	TRBV4-2	ASSHNREGPYEQY
TRBJ1-2	TRBV7-9	ASLTAGQAGLGYT
TRBJ2-1	TRBV19	ASSVWRGNEQF
TRBJ2-1	TRBV14	ASSQDSAGGDEQF
TRBJ2-7	TRBV5-5	ASSWQGTPITYEQY
TRBJ2-5	TRBV3-1	ASSQEPPGGGETQY
TRBJ1-2	TRBV6-1	ASSLHQNYGYT
TRBJ2-2	TRBV24-1	ATSGGGGGELF
TRBJ1-4	TRBV3-1	ASSEGLGYEKLF
TRBJ2-3	TRBV2	ASSPRSGTYGTDTQY
TRBJ1-2	TRBV20-1	SARDSGQANYGYT
TRBJ2-1	TRBV14	ASSPGKRDWDEQF
TRBJ2-7	TRBV5-1	ASSLGGGEQY
TRBJ2-7	TRBV7-2	ASSLQPGQGVRYEQY
TRBJ2-7	TRBV3-1	ASSFGVTDYNYEQY
TRBJ1-4	TRBV7-2	ASSRDRGNEKLF
TRBJ2-3	TRBV12-5	ASGFGGTTDTQY
TRBJ2-5	TRBV30	AWSRTVQETQY
TRBJ2-1	TRBV29-1	SFTGTGGVNEQF
TRBJ2-7	TRBV20-1	SAATGRPYEQY
TRBJ2-7	TRBV27	ASSWSFLRSEQY
TRBJ1-3	TRBV13	ASSSGRRSGNTIY
TRBJ2-1	TRBV19	ASSERSPLNEQF
TRBJ1-2	TRBV28	ASSSRPTYGYT
TRBJ2-3	TRBV27	ASSFDGSTDTQY
TRBJ2-5	TRBV6-5	ASSSTGTRQETQY